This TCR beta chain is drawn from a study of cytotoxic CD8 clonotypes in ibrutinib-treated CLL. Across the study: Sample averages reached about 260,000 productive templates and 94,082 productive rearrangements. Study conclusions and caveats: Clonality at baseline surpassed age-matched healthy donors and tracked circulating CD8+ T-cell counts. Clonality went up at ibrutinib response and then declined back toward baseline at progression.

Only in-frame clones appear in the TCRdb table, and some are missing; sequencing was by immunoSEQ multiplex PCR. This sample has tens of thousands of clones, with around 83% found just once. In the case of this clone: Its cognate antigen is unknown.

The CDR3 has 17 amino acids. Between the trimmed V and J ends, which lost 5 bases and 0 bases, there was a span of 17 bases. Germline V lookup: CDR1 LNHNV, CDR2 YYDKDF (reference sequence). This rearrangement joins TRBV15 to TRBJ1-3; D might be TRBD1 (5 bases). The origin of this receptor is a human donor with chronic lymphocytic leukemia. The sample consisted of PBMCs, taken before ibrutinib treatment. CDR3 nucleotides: TGTGCCACCAGCCTCCCTCCCGCGGGGGGCTCTGGAAACACCATATATTTT. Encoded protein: CATSLPPAGGSGNTIYF.